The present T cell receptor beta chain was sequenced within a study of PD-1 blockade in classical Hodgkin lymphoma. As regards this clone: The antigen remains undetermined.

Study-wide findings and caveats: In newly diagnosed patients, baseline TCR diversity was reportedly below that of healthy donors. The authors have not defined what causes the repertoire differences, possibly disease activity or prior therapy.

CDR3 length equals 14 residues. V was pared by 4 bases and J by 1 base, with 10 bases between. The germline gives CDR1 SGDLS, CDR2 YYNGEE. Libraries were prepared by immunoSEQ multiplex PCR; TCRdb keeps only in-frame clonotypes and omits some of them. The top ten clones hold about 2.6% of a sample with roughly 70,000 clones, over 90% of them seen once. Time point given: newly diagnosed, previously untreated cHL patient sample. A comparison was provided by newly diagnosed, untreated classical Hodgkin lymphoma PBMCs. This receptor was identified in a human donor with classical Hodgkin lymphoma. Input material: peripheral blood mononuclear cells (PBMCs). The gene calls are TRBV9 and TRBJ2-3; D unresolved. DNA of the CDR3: TGTGCCAGCAGCAGTTGGCAACGCACAGATACGCAGTATTTT. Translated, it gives CASSSWQRTDTQYF.